This record covers a single T cell receptor (beta chain). CDR1 is MGHRA and CDR2 is YSYEKL in the germline V gene. V dropped 5 bases and J dropped 0; count of bases not matched to a gene: 2. This CDR3 comprises 15 residues. TCRdb's copy holds only in-frame clones and misses some; the assay was immunoSEQ multiplex PCR. The table includes about 230,000 clones, 75% to 90% detected once. The sample is drawn from a study of blood T cell repertoires in COVID-19. The chain is built from TRBV4-1 and TRBJ1-1; 11 bases fit TRBD1. Specimen: peripheral blood. This TCR derives from a woman in her 70s with active or convalescent COVID-19. CDR3 in amino acids: CASSRGQGVNTEAFF. The CDR3 DNA follows: TGCGCCAGCAGCAGGGGACAGGGGGTGAACACTGAAGCTTTCTTT.